These T cell receptor beta chains were read from a single sample in a study of T-cell reconstitution after alpha-beta-depleted transplantation in children. MiXCR, applied by TCRdb to the PCR reads, yields one record per CDR3 protein. The sample includes almost 250,000 distinct CDR3 sequences, 25% of them seen just once. The source was PBMCs, collected before TCRalphabeta/CD19-depleted stem cell transplant. Receptors were obtained from a girl aged 2-10 years with Fanconi anemia, due to receive a stem cell transplant. Each CDR3 is given with its conserved first and last residue. Each record gives: clone size, J gene, CDR3 length, D gene, V gene, CDR3 protein, CDR3 DNA. D genes are given only for firm matches. A clone size is listed for some rows: how often the clone was seen (once, few, many), or a class if it is expanded.

>.|TRBJ2-1|15|.|TRBV7-3
CASSLAFSSYNEQFF
TGTGCCAGCAGCTTAGCGTTTAGCTCCTACAATGAGCAGTTCTTC
>many|TRBJ2-3|14|.|TRBV6-5
CASSYSRGGGTQYF
TGTGCCAGCAGTTACTCCCGTGGGGGCGGTACGCAGTATTTT
>.|TRBJ2-1|16|.|TRBV29-1
CSVVGLQELSYNEQFF
TGCAGCGTGGTGGGGCTCCAGGAGCTATCCTACAATGAGCAGTTCTTC
>few|TRBJ2-7|13|TRBD1|TRBV29-1
CSVAQGAAYEQYF
TGCAGCGTTGCCCAGGGGGCCGCTTACGAGCAGTACTTC
>.|TRBJ2-1|15|TRBD2|TRBV7-6
CASSPAGGIYNEQFF
TGTGCCAGCAGCCCCGCGGGGGGGATCTACAATGAGCAGTTCTTC
>.|TRBJ2-5|17|.|TRBV20-1
CSATDGQRHRYQETQYF
TGCAGTGCTACAGACGGACAGAGACACCGGTACCAAGAGACCCAGTACTTC
>.|TRBJ2-2|15|TRBD1|TRBV7-8
CASSVDREHTGELFF
TGTGCCAGCAGCGTTGACAGGGAACACACCGGGGAGCTGTTTTTT
>.|TRBJ2-7|12|TRBD2|TRBV7-2
CASSPILAPQYF
TGTGCCAGCAGCCCTATACTAGCGCCGCAGTACTTC
>few|TRBJ2-7|13|.|TRBV27
CAREGGRGYEQYF
TGTGCCAGGGAGGGGGGAAGGGGCTACGAGCAGTACTTC
>many|TRBJ2-1|14|.|TRBV12-3/TRBV12-4
CASSPGREYNEQFF
TGTGCCAGCAGTCCCGGCCGGGAGTACAATGAGCAGTTCTTC
>many|TRBJ2-7|13|.|TRBV20-1
CSARDSGGYEQYF
TGCAGTGCTAGAGATAGTGGAGGGTACGAGCAGTACTTC
>few|TRBJ2-5|14|TRBD2|TRBV10-3
CAISGSSGGETQYF
TGTGCCATCAGTGGGTCTAGCGGGGGCGAGACCCAGTACTTC
>few|TRBJ2-5|16|TRBD2|TRBV9
CASSGGLAGGRETQYF
TGTGCCAGCAGCGGCGGGCTAGCGGGAGGAAGAGAGACCCAGTACTTC
>.|TRBJ2-7|14|TRBD2|TRBV10-3
CAISEKGGNYEQYF
TGTGCCATCAGTGAGAAGGGAGGGAACTACGAGCAGTACTTC
>.|TRBJ2-6|16|.|TRBV7-2
CASSLGSTTGANVLTF
TGTGCCAGCAGCTTAGGGTCTACCACTGGGGCCAACGTCCTGACTTTC
>.|TRBJ2-1|20|TRBD1|TRBV7-6
CASSLTPGQGIIRFNNEQFF
TGTGCCAGCAGCTTAACCCCCGGACAGGGAATTATTAGGTTCAACAATGAGCAGTTCTTC
>.|TRBJ2-7|11|.|TRBV7-2
CASSLVDEQYF
TGTGCCAGCAGCTTAGTCGACGAGCAGTACTTC
>.|TRBJ2-7|13|.|TRBV12-3/TRBV12-4
CASTQSAGYEQYF
TGTGCCAGCACCCAAAGCGCGGGTTACGAGCAGTACTTC
>once|TRBJ2-7|16|.|TRBV4-2
CASSQDGSVSPSEQYF
TGTGCCAGCAGCCAAGATGGGAGTGTTAGTCCATCCGAGCAGTACTTC
>once|TRBJ2-1|15|TRBD2|TRBV7-3
CASSPTLAGWGEQFF
TGTGCCAGCAGCCCAACACTAGCGGGGTGGGGTGAGCAGTTCTTC
>.|TRBJ2-1|13|TRBD2|TRBV4-1
CASSQGKSGGRSF
TGCGCCAGCAGCCAAGGGAAAAGCGGGGGGCGCTCCTTC
>many|TRBJ1-5|16|.|TRBV28
CASTVLTGGGNQPQHF
TGTGCCAGCACCGTCCTGACGGGTGGCGGCAATCAGCCCCAGCATTTT